This T cell receptor (beta chain) was recovered during a study of PD-1 blockade in classical Hodgkin lymphoma. The sample's time point: newly diagnosed, previously untreated cHL patient sample. Magnetic negative selection served to purify CD4+ T cells out of PBMCs that had been thawed. PBMCs from patients with newly diagnosed, untreated classical Hodgkin lymphoma served as a comparison group for the relapsed/refractory trial patients. Germline CDR1 and CDR2: SQVTM and ANQGSEA. CDR3 size: 10 residues. V lost 7 bases to trimming and J lost 7 bases, with 8 bases between them. Sequenced by immunoSEQ multiplex PCR; TCRdb stores in-frame clones only, minus some. This repertoire shows around 32,000 clones, about nine tenths found once; its top ten account for approximately 1.2%.

Sample: CD4+ T cells from blood. This receptor was taken from a human donor with classical Hodgkin lymphoma. The chain links TRBV29-1 to TRBJ2-1; tentatively, D is TRBD2 (6 bases). The CDR3 DNA reads TGCAGCGGCGGGGAGAATGAGCAGTTCTTC. It translates to CSGGENEQFF.